Below, one T cell receptor (beta chain) is given with its context. The record originates from a study of blood T cell repertoires in COVID-19. Study at large: COVID-19 samples collected from the United States, Italy and Spain covered acute and convalescent phases. Nucleic acid was either cDNA or gDNA, and it came from T cells, B-cell-depleted T cells, or PBMCs.

Authors' processing steps: Reference gene primer amplification in the assay estimated nucleated cell counts. The assay was immunoSEQ multiplex PCR, and TCRdb's table has in-frame clones only and misses some. V, J and clone size are those of that table, while D and trimming were read from the DNA. The sample consists of roughly 150,000 clones, 80% to 90% of them appearing once. Germline V gene data show CDR1 as KGHSH and CDR2 as LQKENI. The CDR3 has 19 amino acids. The J segment lost 0 bases and the V segment lost 3 bases, leaving 9 bases of the junction unmatched. The receptor's source is a woman in her sixties or seventies with acute or convalescent COVID-19. V is TRBV18 and J is TRBJ2-1, with TRBD2 identical over 12 bases. Sequenced input: peripheral blood. For the CDR3, the DNA is TGTGCCAGCTCACCCTTACTAGCGGGGGGCTCTAGCTCCTACAATGAGCAGTTCTTC. This gives the protein CASSPLLAGGSSSYNEQFF. Using reference TRBV18 and TRBJ2-1 for the parts outside the CDR3, the full variable domain is NAGVMQNPRHLVRRRGQEARLRCSPMKGHSHVYWYRQLPEEGLKFMVYLQKENIIDESGMPKERFSAEFPKEGPSILRIQQVVRGDSAAYFCASSPLLAGGSSSYNEQFFGPGTRLTVL.